This T cell receptor (beta chain) is from a study of shared clonotypes between healthy human individuals. The length of the CDR3 is 12 residues. Per germline, CDR1 SGHDT and CDR2 YYEEEE. The V gene lost 2 bases and the J gene lost 6 bases, with 9 bases spanning the gap. Here immunoSEQ multiplex PCR was the method, and the copy in TCRdb shows in-frame clones only, minus some. This table holds more than 2,000,000 clones, more than 90% found once. The clonotype comes from a man between 18 and 29 years old in good health. The chain recombines TRBV5-6 with TRBJ2-7, with a tentative D call TRBD1 (5 bases). Sequencing was done on a sample of naive CD4+ T cells sorted from blood. Regarding subset: CD45RA+ positively selected. The CDR3 region is CASSFGHSEQYF. The CDR3 DNA sequence: TGTGCCAGCAGCTTCGGACATTCCGAGCAGTACTTC.